This TCR beta chain was captured in a study of early T cells in non-severe SARS-CoV-2 infection. CDR3 length: 14 amino acids. Trimming left V 3 bases short and J 3 bases short, with 10 bases between. Germline V gene lookup returns CDR1 MDHEN and CDR2 SYDVKM. TCRdb recomputed calls from the 5' RACE reads with MiXCR, one row per CDR3 protein. The sample comprises about 45,000 distinct CDR3 sequences, 11% of which are singletons, and around a fifth rests with the top ten. Study-level results: Database matching using VDJdb favored anti-spike CD8 responses, with private and CD4 specificities left missing.

As to this clonotype: Antigen specificity is unknown.

This TCR was sampled from an adult who was a healthcare worker with PCR-confirmed SARS-CoV-2 infection or an uninfected control (not recorded which). V and J are TRBV28 and TRBJ2-3; D perhaps matches TRBD2 (6 bases). Material: whole blood. CDR3 region: CASSLGGVTDTQYF. DNA for the CDR3: TGTGCCAGCAGTTTGGGGGGAGTGACAGATACGCAGTATTTT.